This TCR beta chain came from a study of OX40 agonist ivuxolimab in advanced cancers. A note on the overall study: Ivuxolimab was an agonistic, fully human IgG2 monoclonal antibody directed against OX40 (CD134), a costimulatory receptor. Intravenous ivuxolimab was administered to patients every 2 weeks at six dose levels: 0.01, 0.1, 0.3, 1.5, 3 and 10 mg/kg. Of the 50 to 55 dose-escalation patients, hepatocellular carcinoma was present in approximately 20, melanoma in around 15, renal cell carcinoma in 9 and head and neck cancer in 9. In the dose-escalation cohort, roughly 82% of patients were male, and the mean age was roughly 60 years with a range of 23 to 79. Patients were allowed to have had prior anti-PD-1, anti-PD-L1 or anti-CTLA-4 therapy, and roughly 40% of the dose-escalation patients had been treated with checkpoint inhibitors. Three dose-escalation patients achieved partial responses, one with hepatocellular carcinoma and two with cutaneous melanoma. Peripheral TCRbeta sequencing aimed to test whether ivuxolimab altered TCR sequence diversity and caused clonal T-cell expansion. The paper covers the monotherapy dose-escalation part of the phase I ivuxolimab trial, which included N of about 50 patients. The paper as a whole reports these results and caveats: On average, CD8+ T cells showed more expanded clones than CD4+ T cells after ivuxolimab. At doses of 0.1 to 3.0 mg/kg, clonal expansion of both CD4+ and CD8+ blood T cells was observed from baseline to week 6. In partial responders in the 0.1-3.0 mg/kg groups, normalized peripheral clonal expansion was found to be among the lowest, especially among CD8+ T cells. Which antigens the clonally expanded peripheral T cells were specific for was not determined. Low levels of normalized T-cell clonal expansion were also seen in some patients who did not respond.

Patients with autoimmune disease history or receiving systemic immunosuppression were excluded from the trial. In every dose cohort, peripheral blood was drawn for TCR sequencing at baseline, cycle 4 day 1, and cycle 7 day 1. Samples came from an open-label, multicenter, first-in-human phase I dose-escalation trial of ivuxolimab. Adults with locally advanced or metastatic melanoma, renal cell, hepatocellular, or head and neck squamous cell carcinoma were enrolled in the trial. Before TCR sequencing, CD4+ T cells and CD8+ T cells were sorted from peripheral blood as separate populations. For sequencing of the TCRbeta CDR3 region, genomic DNA was extracted from the sorted cells. The immunoSEQ Assay was used for sequencing of TCRbeta CDR3 regions. TCRdb took this table from immuneACCESS and kept in-frame rearrangements with V and J called. Such tables lack part of the clones; where checked against another copy, unresolved V genes explain under half of the gap, and the rest is unexplained. In all, the sample holds roughly 75,000 clones, and roughly 86% of those were seen once. Of the sample, over 5% falls within the top ten clones.

The V and J ends are trimmed by 5 bases and 5 bases, leaving 12 bases between them. CDR1 SGHNT and CDR2 YENEEA are derived from the germline V gene. Reading from cysteine to phenylalanine, the CDR3 counts 13 amino acids. Of all the DNA, just the CDR3 is kept, 39 bases in frame from base 1. Comments on this clone: Its specific antigen is unknown. Base qualities are not at hand, and no much larger clone is one base apart.

The chain employs TRBV11-3 and TRBJ2-5; TRBD2 could be the D gene, as 5 bases match. The sequencing used CD4+ or CD8+ T cells sorted from blood, collected in a trial of the OX40 agonist ivuxolimab. This sequence was found in an adult with an advanced solid tumor such as melanoma, head and neck, liver or kidney cancer. The DNA reads TGTGCCAGCAGCCGAGAACGGAGGGAGACCCAGTACTTC. Translation gives CASSRERRETQYF.